This T cell receptor beta chain is from a study of regulatory T cells in long-lasting Graves disease. Study-wide background: In persistent Graves' disease, antithyroid drugs had been taken for over 5 years and TSH receptor antibodies stayed positive. Broader study findings: Persistent disease preferred TRBV28, TRBJ1-2 and TRBJ2-5; new disease, TRBV20-1 and TRBJ2-1. Newly diagnosed Graves' patients exceeded persistent ones in TCR diversity.

The CDR3 is 13 amino acids. In germline, CDR1 is MDHEN, CDR2 SYDVKM. V lost 8 bases to trimming and J lost 10 bases, with 20 bases between them. Relying on iRepertoire HTBI primers and Arm-PCR of CDR3 regions, the team built TCR beta libraries. TCRdb reprocessed the multiplex PCR reads with MiXCR, giving one entry per CDR3 protein. The top ten hold about 40% of the sample, which has 600,000 to 800,000 distinct CDR3 sequences, about 30% seen once. Time point given: persistent/refractory GD, antithyroid drugs over 5 years with positive TRAb. Generation of the TCR library employed RNA extracted from PBMCs. As collected, the peripheral blood samples measured around 9 milliliters each and went into EDTA tubes. This clonotype is a singleton in its sample. Its antigen is as yet unknown.

The J gene is TRBJ1-1, the V gene TRBV28; D remains ambiguous. The TCR was taken from a female donor with Graves disease. Source: peripheral blood mononuclear cells (PBMCs), taken when the disease was refractory, from a patient treated with antithyroid drugs. DNA of the CDR3: TGTGCCAGCGGCAGGTCTCTGAAGTGGGGAGCTTTCTTT. This gives the protein CASGRSLKWGAFF.